The 31 T cell receptor beta chains below come from one sample, sequenced in a study of blood T cell repertoires in COVID-19. TCRdb keeps only in-frame clones here, not all; method: immunoSEQ multiplex PCR. The table lists about 350,000 clones, around 90% of them singletons. Sequencing input: peripheral blood. All receptors come from a woman between 55 and 75 years old with COVID-19, enrolled during active disease.

The V gene is TRBV9, the J gene TRBJ1-2; 7 nucleotides agree with TRBD1. This CDR3 is 15 amino acids long. CDR1 and CDR2 (germline): SGDLS, YYNGEE. Trimming removed 4 bases from V and 7 bases from J; junction bases left unmatched: 13. The CDR3 sequence is CASSPHLGTEIGYTF. DNA of the CDR3: TGTGCCAGCAGCCCTCACCTCGGGACAGAGATTGGCTACACCTTC.

V gene TRBV12-5 combines with J gene TRBJ2-1, with TRBD2 matching 10 bases. The junction had 3 bases not matched to a gene; V was cut back by 10 bases and J by 6 bases. The CDR3 totals 12 residues. Per germline, CDR1 LGHNT and CDR2 FRNRAP. The CDR3 protein is CAMSSGSNEQFF. In nucleotides, the CDR3 is TGTGCTATGTCTAGCGGGAGCAATGAGCAGTTCTTC.

The chain has TRBV5-1 and TRBJ1-1; D uncertain. This CDR3 has 13 amino acids. Germline CDR1 is SGHRS and CDR2 is YFSETQ. V was trimmed by 4 bases and J by 6 bases, leaving 13 bases between them. The CDR3 bases are TGCGCCAGCAGCGCAACTGAGTACCCTGAAGCTTTCTTT. Its translation is CASSATEYPEAFF.

The chain is built from TRBV6-5 and TRBJ2-1, with D perhaps TRBD2 (6 bases). The CDR3 has 13 residues. Trimming took off 0 bases at V and 13 bases at J, with 13 bases between the two ends. Looked up from germline, CDR1 is MNHEY and CDR2 is SVGAGI. The CDR3 DNA follows: TGTGCCAGCAGTTACTCGGAGGGTAGTCGTCAGTTCTTC. Translating gives CASSYSEGSRQFF.

The gene calls are TRBV19 and TRBJ1-5; TRBD1 matches 7 bases. Per the germline V gene, CDR1 is LNHDA and CDR2 is SQIVND (reference sequence). V dropped 7 bases and J dropped 1; count of bases not matched to a gene: 10. This CDR3 spans 16 amino acids. CDR3 residues: CASKGGRGISNQPQHF. The CDR3 DNA reads TGTGCCAGTAAAGGGGGCAGGGGAATAAGCAATCAGCCCCAGCATTTT.

The V gene is TRBV27, the J gene TRBJ2-1; 14 nucleotides align to TRBD2. The J segment lost 8 bases and the V segment lost 5 bases, leaving 14 bases of the junction unmatched. The CDR3 length is 18 residues. In germline, CDR1 is MNHEY, CDR2 SMNVEV (reference sequence). DNA of the CDR3: TGTGCCAGCAGTACAGGGACTAGCGGGGGTGCCCTTTCCCATGAGCAGTTCTTC. Protein sequence: CASSTGTSGGALSHEQFF.

This clone was seen only once. The chain employs TRBV3-1 (or the pseudogene TRBV3-2) and TRBJ1-2; no firm D call. Germline CDR1 is LGHDT and CDR2 is YNNKEL (reference sequence). Trimming removed 2 bases at V and 4 bases at J, with 11 bases between. CDR3 length: 14 amino acids. DNA for the CDR3: TGTGCCAGCAGCCAAAACCGACTGATCTATGGCTACACCTTC. Its protein product is CASSQNRLIYGYTF.

V usage is TRBV4-1 and J usage is TRBJ2-1; a weak D match, TRBD2 (5 bases). V lost 4 bases to trimming and J lost 8 bases, with 15 bases between them. The CDR3 extends over 14 amino acids. Germline CDR1 and CDR2: MGHRA and YSYEKL. CDR3 protein: CASSPGLAAYEQFF. Written as DNA, the CDR3 is TGCGCCAGCAGCCCAGGACTGGCTGCTTATGAGCAGTTCTTC.

In the case of this clone: Additional DNA sequences in this sample encode the identical CDR3. The V and J genes are TRBV18 and TRBJ2-7; unclear D gene. The germline gives CDR1 KGHSH, CDR2 LQKENI. The length of the CDR3 is 12 residues. V lost 6 bases to trimming and J lost 2 bases, with 8 bases between them. CDR3 loop: CASSPTTYEQYF. CDR3 nucleotide sequence: TGTGCCAGCTCGCCTACCACCTACGAGCAGTACTTC.

This clone was recorded only once. The V gene is TRBV14, the J gene TRBJ1-6; D is undetermined. The CDR3 is made up of 14 amino acids. V was pared by 9 bases and J by 3 bases, with 12 bases between. CDR1 and CDR2 from the germline V gene are SGHDN and FVKESK. Here the CDR3 reads CASQWAGYNSPLHF. For the CDR3, the DNA is TGTGCCAGTCAATGGGCCGGCTATAATTCACCCCTCCACTTT. Complete variable domain (other parts from reference TRBV14 and TRBJ1-6): EAGVTQFPSHSVIEKGQTVTLRCDPISGHDNLYWYRRVMGKEIKFLLHFVKESKQDESGMPNNRFLAERTGGTYSTLKVQPAELEDSGVYFCASQWAGYNSPLHFGNGTRLTVT.

This chain joins TRBV7-6 and TRBJ2-7; D is unresolved. V gave up 5 bases and J gave up 6 bases, with 8 bases separating them. This CDR3 spans 11 amino acids. Germline values: CDR1 SGHVS, CDR2 FNYEAQ. The CDR3 DNA reads TGTGCCAGCAGCCAAGCATCCGAGCAGTACTTC. Translation gives CASSQASEQYF.

The chain links TRBV28 to TRBJ2-7; 7 positions match TRBD1. The CDR3 has 15 residues. Germline V lookup: CDR1 MDHEN, CDR2 SYDVKM. V shed 0 bases and J 8 bases; nucleotides not matched to a gene: 10. The CDR3 DNA is TGTGCCAGCAGTTTATGGGAACAGGGGAAAAAACAGCAGTACTTC. Residues: CASSLWEQGKKQQYF.

This CDR3 reads CSASVSRTGVETQYF. The CDR3 DNA sequence: TGCAGTGCTAGTGTATCCAGGACAGGGGTCGAGACCCAGTACTTC. The chain employs TRBV20-1 and TRBJ2-5, with TRBD1 identical over 9 bases. Germline V gene sequence: CDR1 DFQATT, CDR2 SNEGSKA (reference sequence). This CDR3 has 15 amino acids. V gave up 3 bases and J gave up 5 bases; unmatched junction bases: 10.

The chain employs TRBV18 and TRBJ1-6; D gene ambiguous. Germline loops: CDR1 KGHSH, CDR2 LQKENI. The CDR3 runs 12 residues. The ends were cut back, 3 bases at V and 9 bases at J, with 6 bases in the middle. The DNA for the CDR3 is TGTGCCAGCTCACCGGCTGGTTCACCCCTCCACTTT. Translation: CASSPAGSPLHF. The full variable domain, with the rest looked up from reference TRBV18 and TRBJ1-6, is NAGVMQNPRHLVRRRGQEARLRCSPMKGHSHVYWYRQLPEEGLKFMVYLQKENIIDESGMPKERFSAEFPKEGPSILRIQQVVRGDSAAYFCASSPAGSPLHFGNGTRLTVT.

The table lists this clone with a few counts. This chain connects TRBV27 to TRBJ1-4; TRBD1 might be the D (6 bases). Deletions cut 8 bases from V and 7 bases from J, with 23 bases between. The CDR3 totals 16 residues. Looked up from germline, CDR1 is MNHEY and CDR2 is SMNVEV (reference sequence). For the CDR3, the DNA is TGTGCCAGCCGAACAACCGGGACACTTCGTAGTGAAAAACTGTTTTTT. Translation gives CASRTTGTLRSEKLFF.

The rearrangement uses TRBV6-5 and TRBJ2-5; TRBD2 matches at 9 bases. The length of the CDR3 is 15 residues. The germline gives CDR1 MNHEY, CDR2 SVGAGI. The V segment lost 6 bases and the J segment 5 bases; nucleotides outside the gene matches: 10. The CDR3 is CASRLAGGPGETQYF. The CDR3 bases are TGTGCCAGCAGGCTCGCGGGGGGGCCTGGGGAGACCCAGTACTTC.

V usage is TRBV9 and J usage is TRBJ2-2; 7 nucleotides match TRBD2. CDR3 size: 16 residues. Germline V gives CDR1 SGDLS, CDR2 YYNGEE. With 0 bases clipped from V and 5 bases from J, the junction kept 7 bases outside the gene matches. The CDR3 loop reads CASSVGVGAGTGELFF. DNA for the CDR3: TGTGCCAGCAGCGTAGGGGTGGGAGCGGGGACCGGGGAGCTGTTTTTT.

The chain couples TRBV7-2 to TRBJ2-3, with D possibly TRBD2 on 6 matching bases. Germline CDR1 SGHTA, CDR2 FQGNSA. V was clipped by 4 bases and J by 0 bases, with 11 bases between them. The CDR3 runs to 15 residues. Here the CDR3 reads CASSSWTTSTDTQYF. CDR3 coding DNA: TGTGCCAGCAGCTCCTGGACTACCAGCACAGATACGCAGTATTTT.

The chain is built from TRBV12-3 or TRBV12-4 and TRBJ1-4; a weak D match, TRBD1 (5 bases). The CDR3 runs to 13 residues. V dropped 5 bases and J dropped 7 bases, with 11 bases sitting between them. CDR3 loop: CASSGPQGEKLFF. Here the CDR3 DNA reads TGTGCCAGCAGTGGACCCCAGGGTGAAAAACTGTTTTTT.

This chain uses TRBV5-1 with TRBJ2-5; 10 bases are a match to TRBD2. Germline lookup yields CDR1 SGHRS and CDR2 YFSETQ. Unmatched junction bases numbered 11, after V lost 1 base and J lost 5 bases. The CDR3 consists of 17 residues. The CDR3 is CASSLLTSGALGETQYF. The CDR3 DNA follows: TGCGCCAGCAGCTTGCTTACTAGCGGGGCCCTGGGGGAGACCCAGTACTTC.

The chain recombines TRBV2 with TRBJ1-5, with 7 bases fitting TRBD1. CDR1 and CDR2 from the germline V gene are SNHLY and FYNNEI. This CDR3 has 18 amino acids. V was clipped by 4 bases and J by 0 bases; unmatched bases: 12. The CDR3 bases are TGTGCCAGCAGTGGGGTGACAGGGCGAAAGCTTAGCAATCAGCCCCAGCATTTT. The encoded protein is CASSGVTGRKLSNQPQHF.

The V call is TRBV30, the J call TRBJ1-2, with D possibly matching TRBD1 (5 bases). The CDR3 extends over 16 amino acids. Germline loops: CDR1 GTSNPN, CDR2 SVGIG (reference sequence). The V gene lost 0 bases and the J gene lost 5 bases, with 19 bases spanning the gap. CDR3 amino acids: CAWSVRPGKVNYGYTF. Here the CDR3 DNA reads TGTGCCTGGAGTGTACGGCCAGGGAAGGTTAATTATGGCTACACCTTC.

V and J are TRBV4-2 and TRBJ1-5; no reliable D call. The CDR3 is 13 amino acids. The ends were cut back, 4 bases at V and 4 bases at J, with 8 bases in the middle. Germline V gene lookup returns CDR1 LGHNA and CDR2 YNFKEQ. CDR3 coding DNA: TGTGCCAGCAGCCCGGAGGGTAATCAGCCCCAGCATTTT. Its translation: CASSPEGNQPQHF.

CDR3 sequence (DNA): TGTGCCAGTAGTATAGATTCCTGGACAGATAACTATGGCTACACCTTC. The encoded protein is CASSIDSWTDNYGYTF. J is TRBJ1-2 and V is TRBV19, with D possibly TRBD1 on 6 matching bases. Trimming took 0 bases from V and 1 from J, leaving 12 bases between them. This CDR3 is built from 16 residues. Germline V gives CDR1 LNHDA, CDR2 SQIVND (reference sequence).

The genes are TRBV15 and TRBJ1-2; TRBD1 matches 7 bases. V lost 8 bases, J lost 1 base, and 4 bases stayed unmatched. Germline CDR1 is LNHNV and CDR2 is YYDKDF (reference sequence). CDR3 size: 13 residues. The CDR3 sequence is CATGTVINYGYTF. Here the CDR3 DNA reads TGTGCCACCGGGACAGTAATTAACTATGGCTACACCTTC.

This chain connects TRBV7-9 to TRBJ1-1; D is undetermined. Trimming took 3 bases from V and 6 from J, leaving 14 bases between them. The length of the CDR3 is 14 residues. The germline V gene encodes CDR1 SEHNR and CDR2 FQNEAQ (reference sequence). The CDR3: CASSLEGAGAEAFF. The CDR3 DNA follows: TGTGCCAGCAGCTTGGAGGGCGCGGGCGCTGAAGCTTTCTTT.

This chain connects TRBV3-1 (or the pseudogene TRBV3-2) to TRBJ1-2; 7 bases line up with TRBD1. Germline trimming cut 6 bases from V and 13 bases from J; bases unmatched to any gene: 11. The CDR3 loop spans 12 amino acids. CDR1 LGHDT and CDR2 YNNKEL come from the germline V gene (reference sequence). DNA for the CDR3: TGTGCCAGCAGGGGGACGGGACAGCCTCCCACCTTC. This encodes CASRGTGQPPTF.

The chain is built from TRBV30 and TRBJ1-6; the D is unclear. Trimming cost V 1 base and J 2 bases, with 9 bases left between them. Germline CDR1 is GTSNPN and CDR2 is SVGIG (reference sequence). This CDR3 has 15 amino acids. The CDR3 nucleotides read TGTGCCTGGAGTGGTATGGGAGCCTATAATTCACCCCTCCACTTT. Its translation is CAWSGMGAYNSPLHF.

The chain combines TRBV5-1 with TRBJ1-2; D not resolved. The V gene's germline CDR1 is SGHRS and CDR2 YFSETQ. Trimming stripped 2 bases from V and 1 base from J, with 6 bases between. This CDR3 comprises 13 residues. The CDR3 here is CASSFDNNYGYTF. In DNA, the CDR3 is TGCGCCAGCAGCTTTGACAATAACTATGGCTACACCTTC.

The chain recombines TRBV10-2 with TRBJ1-2; possibly TRBD1 for D (6 bases). The ends were cut back, 8 bases at V and 5 bases at J, with 12 bases in the middle. Germline V gene sequence: CDR1 WSHSY, CDR2 SAAADI. There are 12 residues in the CDR3. The CDR3 region has the DNA TGCGCCAGCCGGACAGCCACTTATGGCTACACCTTC. Translation: CASRTATYGYTF.

CDR3 DNA: TGCGCCAGCAGCTTGATAAGCTTTAGGGGGAGCACAGATACGCAGTATTTT. This codes for CASSLISFRGSTDTQYF. J is TRBJ2-3 and V is TRBV5-1; D is perhaps TRBD1 (6 bases). Trimming stripped 1 base from V and 0 bases from J, with 15 bases between. Per germline, CDR1 SGHRS and CDR2 YFSETQ. The CDR3 consists of 17 residues.